This T cell receptor beta chain was retrieved from a study of response to subunit inactivated influenza vaccine. Study-wide points: Seasonal influenza vaccination, on each occasion, was suggested by the authors to recruit few new T cells.

This clonotype was observed at least ten times. The antigen remains unidentified. TCRdb independently ran MiXCR on the RT-PCR reads; one entry per CDR3 protein. The sample consists of 490,000 or so distinct CDR3 sequences, 7.6% of them appearing once. V lost 9 bases, J lost 2 bases, and 11 bases lay in between. CDR3 size: 12 residues. Per germline, CDR1 MDHEN and CDR2 SYDVKM. The sequence derives from a man between 50 and 69 years old who received an inactivated influenza vaccine. This sequence joins TRBV28 and TRBJ2-7; tentatively, D is TRBD1 or TRBD2 (6 bases each). The sample here was PBMCs from blood, taken less than 25 months after vaccination. The CDR3 region is CASGGGAYEQYF. In DNA, the CDR3 is TGTGCCAGTGGAGGGGGAGCCTACGAGCAGTACTTC.